These 24 T cell receptor beta chains share one sample of origin, sequenced in a study of CXCR3-negative and CXCR3-positive naive CD8 T cells. Antigens of these TCRs are unknown. Overall study findings and caveats: Against CXCR3-negative naive cells, CXCR3-positive naive cells showed more hydrophobic TRB CDR3s.

Carrying UMI labels, the TRB cDNA libraries were prepared through 5' RACE. Using the 5' RACE reads, TCRdb records one entry per CDR3 protein without DNA. This table holds 150,000 to 170,000 distinct CDR3 sequences. The specimen sequenced was naive CXCR3+ CD8+ T cells from blood. Subset specified: CD45RO-CCR7+CD27+CD95- naive CD8+ T cells expressing CXCR3 (TNR3+). Source of these receptors: a human donor in good health. Some clones in this sample may be carry-over from other donors' samples.

The genes are TRBV2 and TRBJ1-5; TCRdb's D call, TRBD1, is unchecked because there is no DNA. The germline V gene encodes CDR1 SNHLY and CDR2 FYNNEI. The CDR3 consists of 13 residues. CDR3 protein: CASNRKQGQPQHF.

V gene TRBV29-1 combines with J gene TRBJ2-7. Germline assignment: CDR1 SQVTM and CDR2 ANQGSEA. The CDR3 length is 13 residues. The CDR3 protein is CSVVGGKTYEQYF.

This chain uses TRBV7-6 with TRBJ2-1; TCRdb gives TRBD1 as the D gene, but with no DNA this cannot be confirmed. The CDR3 has 16 amino acids. Per the germline V gene, CDR1 is SGHVS and CDR2 is FNYEAQ. This CDR3 is CASSLGAGGGSNEQFF.

This chain links TRBV7-6 with TRBJ1-2; there is no DNA to check the TCRdb D call of TRBD1. The CDR3 covers 13 residues. Germline V gene sequence: CDR1 SGHVS, CDR2 FNYEAQ. CDR3 residues: CASSPGFNYGYTF.

The rearrangement links TRBV29-1 to TRBJ2-5. Germline CDR1 is SQVTM and CDR2 is ANQGSEA. This CDR3 comprises 13 residues. The CDR3 spells CSVEDGTLGTQYF.

The chain recombines TRBV5-5 with TRBJ1-5. Germline loops: CDR1 SGHKS, CDR2 YYEKEE (reference sequence). The CDR3 covers 15 residues. The CDR3 reads CASSLEARVSQPQHF.

The chain couples TRBV27 to TRBJ2-1; absent DNA, TCRdb's TRBD1 call cannot be checked. Germline-derived CDR1 and CDR2 are MNHEY and SMNVEV (reference sequence). There are 13 residues in the CDR3. This CDR3 reads CASSPLPRNEQFF.

V is TRBV12-2 and J is TRBJ2-1; checking the TCRdb D call of TRBD1 is not possible without DNA. TRBV12-2 is a pseudogene locus. CDR3 length: 14 amino acids. This CDR3 is CASSPPGVGDEQFF.

The J gene is TRBJ2-7, the V gene TRBV5-1. The germline V gene encodes CDR1 SGHRS and CDR2 YFSETQ. The CDR3 runs 12 residues. Here the CDR3 reads CASSYRSYEQYF.

V and J are TRBV7-6 and TRBJ2-1. Germline CDR1 and CDR2: SGHVS and FNYEAQ. This CDR3 contains 14 residues. The CDR3 reads CASSLVMGADEQFF.

This CDR3 is CASSLNTLRGQGNYEQYF. The J gene is TRBJ2-7, the V gene TRBV28; TCRdb reports TRBD1, a call that lacks DNA to check it against. The CDR3 is 18 amino acids. Germline V gives CDR1 MDHEN, CDR2 SYDVKM.

The chain joins TRBV29-1 to TRBJ1-1; there is no DNA to check the TCRdb D call of TRBD1. Germline V gene lookup returns CDR1 SQVTM and CDR2 ANQGSEA. The CDR3 sequence is 12 residues long. The CDR3 region is CSVQGPNTEAFF.

J is TRBJ2-7 and V is TRBV12-3 or TRBV12-4; TCRdb designates TRBD1, a call that cannot be tested without DNA. CDR3 length: 14 residues. CDR3 sequence reads: CASRPTGGAGEQYF.

The CDR3 region is CASRPGLAGEYEQYF. The chain links TRBV27 to TRBJ2-7; TCRdb calls TRBD2, which cannot be checked without DNA. The CDR3 loop spans 15 amino acids. Germline assignment: CDR1 MNHEY and CDR2 SMNVEV (reference sequence).

The genes are TRBV19 and TRBJ2-5; TCRdb returns TRBD1, unconfirmable since there is no DNA. Germline V lookup: CDR1 LNHDA, CDR2 SQIVND (reference sequence). The length of the CDR3 is 14 residues. CDR3 loop: CATSDDREKETQYF.

This chain joins TRBV7-9 and TRBJ2-4; TCRdb's D gene call, TRBD1, goes unchecked for lack of DNA. The CDR3 loop spans 17 amino acids. Germline loops: CDR1 SEHNR, CDR2 FQNEAQ (reference sequence). The CDR3 is CASSYPVGQGYENIQYF.

The chain combines TRBV9 with TRBJ2-3; TCRdb indicates TRBD1, and absent DNA this call remains unverified. This CDR3 has 19 residues. The germline CDR1 and CDR2 sequences are SGDLS and YYNGEE. The CDR3 spells CASSPSTGLRFGETDTQYF.

The genes are TRBV4-3 and TRBJ2-7; TCRdb lists TRBD1, though no DNA is available to test this call. The V gene's germline CDR1 is LGHNA and CDR2 YSLEER. The CDR3 runs 18 residues. CDR3 amino acids: CASSQGSPSDIPSYEQYF.

V usage is TRBV5-5 and J usage is TRBJ1-2. CDR1 and CDR2 from the germline V gene are SGHKS and YYEKEE (reference sequence). The CDR3 contains 15 residues. The CDR3 loop reads CASSLERGWSYGYTF. The entire variable domain, with the rest obtained from reference TRBV5-5 and TRBJ1-2, is as follows: DAGVTQSPTHLIKTRGQQVTLRCSPISGHKSVSWYQQVLGQGPQFIFQYYEKEERGRGNFPDRFSARQFPNYSSELNVNALLLGDSALYLCASSLERGWSYGYTFGSGTRLTVV.

The V gene is TRBV12-3 or TRBV12-4, the J gene TRBJ2-5; TCRdb returns TRBD1, unconfirmable since there is no DNA. This CDR3 comprises 15 residues. CDR3 protein: CASSPGTGGTETQYF.

The V call is TRBV18, the J call TRBJ2-5; TCRdb's assignment of TRBD1 cannot be checked, as there is no DNA. Per germline, CDR1 KGHSH and CDR2 LQKENI. CDR3 length: 14 residues. CDR3 sequence reads: CASSLAGTQETQYF.

The V gene is TRBV29-1, the J gene TRBJ2-1; the TCRdb call, TRBD1, lacks DNA for checking. Germline values: CDR1 SQVTM, CDR2 ANQGSEA. The CDR3 spans 15 residues. The CDR3 protein is CSVDERGGPRDEQFF.

V and J are TRBV12-3 or TRBV12-4 and TRBJ1-1; TCRdb picks TRBD1, but there is no DNA to check that call. The length of the CDR3 is 14 residues. CDR3 region: CASSFGQTGTEAFF.

The rearrangement joins TRBV25-1 to TRBJ2-7; with no DNA, the TCRdb D assignment of TRBD1 cannot be verified. Germline V gene sequence: CDR1 MGHDK, CDR2 SYGVNS. The CDR3 spans 14 residues. CDR3: CASSGQGWVNEQYF.